These 7 T cell receptor beta chains were sequenced from one sample in a study of blood T cell repertoires in COVID-19. Profiled with immunoSEQ multiplex PCR; TCRdb holds only in-frame clones, not every one. The sample holds about 280,000 clones, roughly 90% seen once. The sample taken for sequencing was peripheral blood. The receptors stem from a woman in her twenties or thirties with active or convalescent COVID-19.

A few counts support this clone. The same CDR3 is also encoded by other DNA sequences in this sample. V is TRBV2 and J is TRBJ1-2, with 9 bases identical to TRBD1. This CDR3 has 12 amino acids. V lost 8 bases and J lost 3; bases outside the gene matches: 1. The V gene's germline CDR1 is SNHLY and CDR2 FYNNEI. The CDR3 reads CASRDRDYGYTF. The CDR3 DNA sequence: TGTGCCAGCCGGGACAGGGACTATGGCTACACCTTC.

This chain links TRBV25-1 with TRBJ1-1; tentatively, D is TRBD1 (5 bases). The CDR3 is 13 amino acids. Germline-derived CDR1 and CDR2 are MGHDK and SYGVNS. The V end was cut by 6 bases, the J end by 0 bases, with 8 bases between. The CDR3: CASSEQVNTEAFF. CDR3 coding DNA: TGTGCCAGCAGCGAACAGGTGAACACTGAAGCTTTCTTT. Together with reference TRBV25-1 and TRBJ1-1, the CDR3 gives the full variable domain: EADIYQTPRYLVIGTGKKITLECSQTMGHDKMYWYQQDPGMELHLIHYSYGVNSTEKGDLSSESTVSRIRTEHFPLTLESARPSHTSQYLCASSEQVNTEAFFGQGTRLTVV.

The gene calls are TRBV9 and TRBJ1-1, with D tentatively TRBD1 (5 bases). This CDR3 contains 14 residues. Trimming took off 3 bases at V and 5 bases at J, with 14 bases between the two ends. Germline V gene data show CDR1 as SGDLS and CDR2 as YYNGEE. The CDR3 sequence is CASSGGGRGTEAFF. The CDR3 nucleotides are TGTGCCAGCAGCGGCGGGGGGAGAGGGACTGAAGCTTTCTTT.

The J gene is TRBJ2-7, the V gene TRBV5-1, with 11 bases lining up with TRBD1. The V segment lost 3 bases and the J segment 8 bases; nucleotides outside the gene matches: 10. This CDR3 region has 15 residues. Looked up from germline, CDR1 is SGHRS and CDR2 is YFSETQ. The CDR3 here is CASSSTPGTGGQQYF. The CDR3 DNA sequence: TGCGCCAGCAGCTCCACTCCCGGGACAGGGGGGCAGCAGTACTTC.

This clone was detected only a few times. This sequence joins TRBV9 and TRBJ1-2; 8 bases line up with TRBD1. V trimming: 4 bases; J trimming: 2 bases; junction bases outside the gene matches: 4. The germline V gene has CDR1 SGDLS and CDR2 YYNGEE. CDR3 length: 14 amino acids. The CDR3 reads CASSLRQGNYGYTF. The CDR3 DNA sequence: TGTGCCAGCAGCCTCCGACAGGGGAACTATGGCTACACCTTC.

The J gene is TRBJ1-6, the V gene TRBV5-1, with 9 bases that match TRBD1. The CDR3 contains 15 residues. After removal of 4 bases from V and 8 bases from J, the junction contained 7 bases not matched to a gene. Germline V gene sequence: CDR1 SGHRS, CDR2 YFSETQ. The CDR3 sequence: CASSVTGGGDSPLHF. CDR3 sequence (DNA): TGCGCCAGCAGCGTGACAGGGGGAGGGGATTCACCCCTCCACTTT.

V is TRBV4-1 and J is TRBJ2-5, with 16 bases lining up with TRBD2. In germline, CDR1 is MGHRA, CDR2 YSYEKL. The junction had 7 bases not matched to a gene; V was cut back by 4 bases and J by 2 bases. The CDR3 consists of 18 residues. CDR3 nucleotide sequence: TGCGCCAGCAGCCCGTCCCGGGGACTAGCGGGGGGGCAAGAGACCCAGTACTTC. This gives the protein CASSPSRGLAGGQETQYF.